A single sample gave rise to the 26 T cell receptor beta chains below, sequenced in a study of identical twins. TCRdb reanalysed the 5' RACE reads using MiXCR and keeps one entry per CDR3 protein. The top ten hold approximately 0.25% of the sample, which has some 1,700,000 distinct CDR3 sequences, more than 30% seen once. Sequenced sample: cord blood. The receptors here all came from a newborn girl in good health.

The chain couples TRBV7-2 to TRBJ2-1; 11 positions match TRBD2. Germline CDR1 is SGHTA and CDR2 is FQGNSA. This CDR3 comprises 15 residues. V gave up 7 bases and J gave up 4 bases; unmatched junction bases: 6. CDR3 nucleotides: TGTGCCAGCACCCGCCTAGCGGGGGGTTACAATGAGCAGTTCTTC. Protein sequence: CASTRLAGGYNEQFF.

This chain connects TRBV11-2 to TRBJ2-4, with D perhaps given as TRBD1 or TRBD2 (5 bases each). Trimming pared 0 bases from V and 9 bases from J, leaving 12 bases between. Germline loops: CDR1 SGHAT, CDR2 FQNNGV. The CDR3 sequence is 14 residues long. CDR3 DNA sequence: TGTGCCAGCAGCTTAGATACTAGGGGACGCATTCAGTACTTC. Its protein is CASSLDTRGRIQYF.

This clonotype was seen a handful of times. The gene calls are TRBV28 and TRBJ1-1; D unclear. Trimming left V 5 bases short and J 2 bases short, with 15 bases between. Germline lookup yields CDR1 MDHEN and CDR2 SYDVKM. This CDR3 is 15 amino acids long. The CDR3 here is CASSVLSSPNTEAFF. The CDR3 region has the DNA TGTGCCAGCAGTGTTCTTTCCTCACCCAACACTGAAGCTTTCTTT.

V is TRBV7-9 and J is TRBJ2-3; 9 bases match TRBD2. Germline V gives CDR1 SEHNR, CDR2 FQNEAQ (reference sequence). CDR3 length equals 17 residues. After removal of 5 bases from V and 6 bases from J, the junction contained 15 bases not matched to a gene. For the CDR3, the DNA is TGTGCCAGCAGCCACCGGATGGGCGGGGGGGCTTACGATACGCAGTATTTT. Translation gives CASSHRMGGGAYDTQYF.

The genes are TRBV20-1 and TRBJ1-1, with D perhaps TRBD1 (6 bases). From germline, CDR1 is DFQATT and CDR2 SNEGSKA (reference sequence). Between the trimmed V and J ends, which lost 2 bases and 5 bases, there was a span of 9 bases. CDR3 length: 12 residues. CDR3 protein: CSARQGWTEAFF. CDR3 in DNA: TGCAGTGCTAGACAGGGGTGGACTGAAGCTTTCTTT.

The chain employs TRBV11-2 and TRBJ2-1, with TRBD2 as a possible D gene (7 bases). The germline V gene has CDR1 SGHAT and CDR2 FQNNGV. Deletions cut 1 base from V and 0 bases from J, with 16 bases between. The CDR3 has 18 amino acids. The CDR3 loop reads CASSLVWGGRSSYNEQFF. CDR3 bases: TGTGCCAGCAGCTTAGTGTGGGGGGGCCGGAGCTCCTACAATGAGCAGTTCTTC. The variable domain in full, with the rest retrieved from reference TRBV11-2 and TRBJ2-1, is EAGVAQSPRYKIIEKRQSVAFWCNPISGHATLYWYQQILGQGPKLLIQFQNNGVVDDSQLPKDRFSAERLKGVDSTLKIQPAKLEDSAVYLCASSLVWGGRSSYNEQFFGPGTRLTVL.

This clonotype has only a few counts. This rearrangement joins TRBV9 to TRBJ2-1; TRBD2 matches at 8 bases. Judging by the DNA end, TRBJ2-7 fits better; the J call may be wrong. Germline loops: CDR1 SGDLS, CDR2 YYNGEE. The CDR3 is made up of 15 amino acids. DNA for the CDR3: TGTGCCAGCAGCGCCAGCGGGGGCCCTTACAATGAGCAGTACTTC. Its protein product is CASSASGGPYNEQYF.

This clonotype was picked up a small number of times. This chain links TRBV20-1 with TRBJ1-2, with 8 bases identical to TRBD1. The ends lost 3 bases at V and 1 base at J; junction bases unmatched: 7. CDR3 length equals 15 residues. Germline V gene data show CDR1 as DFQATT and CDR2 as SNEGSKA (reference sequence). CDR3 sequence (DNA): TGCAGTGCTAGGGCTGGGACAGGCTTTAACTATGGCTACACCTTC. As protein: CSARAGTGFNYGYTF.

CDR3 protein: CASSVDGGGWGYTF. The CDR3 bases are TGTGCCAGCAGCGTAGATGGGGGGGGCTGGGGCTACACCTTC. V usage is TRBV9 and J usage is TRBJ1-2, with D maybe TRBD1 (6 bases). The V end was cut by 0 bases, the J end by 8 bases, with 14 bases between. The CDR3 contains 14 residues. The germline V gene has CDR1 SGDLS and CDR2 YYNGEE.

This rearrangement joins TRBV20-1 to TRBJ2-4, with 16 bases aligning to TRBD2. J lost 15 bases, V lost 3 bases, and 8 bases had no gene match. The CDR3 extends over 14 amino acids. From germline, CDR1 is DFQATT and CDR2 SNEGSKA (reference sequence). In DNA form, the CDR3 reads TGCAGTGCTAGGGGACTAGCGGGGGGGTACGAGCTGTACTTC. Amino acid sequence: CSARGLAGGYELYF.

This clonotype was observed at least ten times. The chain joins TRBV7-2 to TRBJ2-7; D not certain. Germline V CDR1 and CDR2: SGHTA, FQGNSA. The CDR3 totals 13 residues. V lost 2 bases and J 4 bases, leaving 9 bases between the germline ends. The CDR3 DNA reads as TGTGCCAGCAGCTTATTCTCCTTTTACGAGCAGTACTTC. Translating gives CASSLFSFYEQYF.

This clonotype was detected a few times. V is TRBV27 and J is TRBJ2-1; maybe TRBD1 (6 bases). V was pared by 7 bases and J by 0 bases, with 16 bases between. There are 16 residues in the CDR3. From germline, CDR1 is MNHEY and CDR2 SMNVEV (reference sequence). In nucleotides, the CDR3 is TGTGCCAGCAACCTCAACCGAGGGGGCTCCTACAATGAGCAGTTCTTC. Translation gives CASNLNRGGSYNEQFF.

Comments on this clonotype: A single base separates this from a much larger clone, so it may be a read error. The J gene is TRBJ2-5, the V gene TRBV7-2; 11 bases are shared with TRBD2. The J call could be wrong; TRBJ2-7 is a better fit for the DNA end. The CDR3 spans 20 residues. Germline assignment: CDR1 SGHTA and CDR2 FQGNSA. This chain's CDR3 is CASSLIPVLIWTSGLYEQYF. CDR3 DNA: TGTGCCAGCAGCTTAATCCCAGTCCTGATTTGGACTAGCGGGTTATACGAGCAGTACTTC.

This sequence joins TRBV15 and TRBJ2-7, with 8 nucleotides matching TRBD2. The germline CDR1 and CDR2 sequences are LNHNV and YYDKDF (reference sequence). The CDR3 contains 17 residues. V lost 2 bases and J lost 2; bases outside the gene matches: 11. For the CDR3, the DNA is TGTGCCACCAGCAGATCCCTTGGGGCGGGGGGCCCCTACGAGCAGTACTTC. This sequence encodes CATSRSLGAGGPYEQYF.

This clonotype was detected only a few times. CDR3 in amino acids: CSARDITSGKGYEQYF. CDR3 DNA: TGCAGTGCTAGAGATATTACTAGCGGGAAGGGGTACGAGCAGTACTTC. This rearrangement joins TRBV20-1 to TRBJ2-7, with TRBD2 matching 10 bases. The germline gives CDR1 DFQATT, CDR2 SNEGSKA (reference sequence). Trimming took 0 bases from V and 4 from J; bases not matched to a gene: 9. CDR3 length: 16 amino acids.

This sequence joins TRBV12-3 or TRBV12-4 and TRBJ2-5; 10 bases are shared with TRBD2. CDR3 length: 16 amino acids. Trimming took 6 bases from V and 7 from J; bases not matched to a gene: 14. The CDR3 coding sequence is TGTGCCAGCAGGCAGAGTTCTAGCGGGGGTGCGGGGACCCAGTACTTC. Translated: CASRQSSSGGAGTQYF.

V is TRBV27 and J is TRBJ2-3; D might be TRBD2 (6 bases). Trimming took 3 bases from V and 4 from J, leaving 17 bases between them. The CDR3 totals 16 residues. From germline, CDR1 is MNHEY and CDR2 SMNVEV (reference sequence). CDR3 in amino acids: CASSLTLAYRADTQYF. CDR3 coding DNA: TGTGCCAGCAGTTTGACTCTAGCGTATAGGGCAGATACGCAGTATTTT.

The genes are TRBV20-1 and TRBJ2-1; either TRBD1 or TRBD2 may fit D (6 bases each). CDR3 length equals 14 residues. The germline V gene encodes CDR1 DFQATT and CDR2 SNEGSKA (reference sequence). Trimming removed 3 bases at V and 8 bases at J, with 17 bases between. For the CDR3, the DNA is TGCAGTGCTAGGTTCGGGGGCGGATCCCATGAGCAGTTCTTC. Its protein is CSARFGGGSHEQFF.

This rearrangement joins TRBV10-3 to TRBJ2-5; D may be TRBD1 (7 bases). The DNA matches TRBJ2-4 better at its end, which makes the J call doubtful. The CDR3 covers 13 residues. Germline V lookup: CDR1 ENHRY, CDR2 SYGVKD. CDR3 loop: CASKQGMGGIQYF. The CDR3 DNA follows: TGTGCCAGCAAACAGGGGATGGGGGGCATTCAGTACTTC.

This chain uses TRBV20-1 with TRBJ1-4; 7 bases line up with TRBD1. Trimming took 3 bases from V and 5 from J; bases not matched to a gene: 9. The CDR3 consists of 15 residues. Germline loops: CDR1 DFQATT, CDR2 SNEGSKA (reference sequence). The CDR3 spells CSASPLGTANEKLFF. CDR3 bases: TGCAGTGCTAGCCCCCTCGGGACAGCAAATGAAAAACTGTTTTTT.

This clonotype was seen more than once but under ten times. The chain has TRBV6-6 and TRBJ1-5; no reliable D call. The germline V and J ends were trimmed by 2 bases and 4 bases, with 9 bases remaining between them. CDR1 MNHNY and CDR2 SVGAGI come from the germline V gene (reference sequence). The CDR3 length is 14 residues. The CDR3 region is CASSYRSQNQPQHF. The CDR3 DNA is TGTGCCAGCAGTTACAGATCCCAGAATCAGCCCCAGCATTTT.

The genes are TRBV12-3 or TRBV12-4 and TRBJ2-3; 8 nucleotides agree with TRBD2. V lost 6 bases and J lost 4; bases outside the gene matches: 15. CDR3 length: 17 amino acids. The CDR3 region is CASSPLGGTSDADTQYF. The CDR3 DNA follows: TGTGCCAGCAGCCCCCTCGGAGGGACTAGTGACGCAGATACGCAGTATTTT.

The DNA of the CDR3 is TGTGCCAGCAGTCCCCAGGGACTCTCCTCCTACAATGAGCAGTTCTTC. This translates into CASSPQGLSSYNEQFF. The J gene is TRBJ2-1, the V gene TRBV28, with D possibly matching TRBD2 (6 bases). Germline lookup yields CDR1 MDHEN and CDR2 SYDVKM. The V end was cut by 5 bases, the J end by 0 bases, with 14 bases between. The length of the CDR3 is 16 residues.

The rearrangement uses TRBV25-1 and TRBJ1-2, with D possibly matching TRBD1 (5 bases). V was pared by 3 bases and J by 2 bases, with 10 bases between. The CDR3 is made up of 14 amino acids. CDR1 and CDR2 from the germline V gene are MGHDK and SYGVNS. This CDR3 is CASSDPGANYGYTF. CDR3 nucleotide sequence: TGTGCCAGCAGTGACCCCGGGGCCAACTATGGCTACACCTTC.

This clonotype was observed a few times. This chain joins TRBV4-1 and TRBJ2-5; D unclear. Germline CDR1 and CDR2: MGHRA and YSYEKL. The V gene lost 0 bases and the J gene lost 11 bases, with 10 bases spanning the gap. The CDR3 sequence is 12 residues long. The CDR3 is CASSQDWTKQYF. DNA of the CDR3: TGCGCCAGCAGCCAAGATTGGACGAAGCAGTACTTC.

This chain uses TRBV6-6 with TRBJ1-1; no firm D call. This CDR3 contains 14 residues. V was shortened by 5 bases and J by 3 bases, with 13 bases between the two germline ends. Germline CDR1 reads MNHNY; CDR2 reads SVGAGI (reference sequence). CDR3 sequence (DNA): TGTGCCAGCAGTACAGTGGACGCCTACACTGAAGCTTTCTTT. It specifies CASSTVDAYTEAFF.